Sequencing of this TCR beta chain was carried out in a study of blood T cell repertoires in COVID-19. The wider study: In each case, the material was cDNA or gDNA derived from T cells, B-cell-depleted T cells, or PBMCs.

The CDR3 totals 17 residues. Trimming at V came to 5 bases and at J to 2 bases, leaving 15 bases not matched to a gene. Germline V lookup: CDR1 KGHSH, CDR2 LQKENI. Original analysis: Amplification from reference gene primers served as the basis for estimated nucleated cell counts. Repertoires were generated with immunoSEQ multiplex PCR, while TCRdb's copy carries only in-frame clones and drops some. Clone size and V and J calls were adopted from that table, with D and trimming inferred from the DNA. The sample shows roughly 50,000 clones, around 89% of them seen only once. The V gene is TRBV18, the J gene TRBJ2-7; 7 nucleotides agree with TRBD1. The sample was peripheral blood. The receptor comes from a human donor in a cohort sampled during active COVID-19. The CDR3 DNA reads TGTGCCAGCTCAATAAACGTACCGGGACAGTTTACCTACGAGCAGTACTTC. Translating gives CASSINVPGQFTYEQYF.